This T cell receptor beta chain emerged from a study of blood T cell repertoires in COVID-19. Study-wide background: COVID-19 samples from acute and convalescent phases originated in the United States, Italy and Spain. The cDNA or gDNA used as material had been derived from T cells, B-cell-depleted T cells, or PBMCs.

With V trimmed by 0 bases and J by 4 bases, 7 bases remained unmatched. The germline V gene has CDR1 SGHNT and CDR2 YYREEE (reference sequence). The CDR3 consists of 15 residues. As processed by the authors: For nucleated cells, counts were estimated from reference gene primer amplification. Sequencing used immunoSEQ multiplex PCR; TCRdb keeps in-frame clones, though not all of them. The DNA gave D and trimming, while V, J and clone size come from that table. The data show more than 65,000 clones, 65% to 85% seen once. The V and J genes are TRBV5-4 and TRBJ2-7, with 7 bases that match TRBD1. Sequences were obtained from peripheral blood. The receptor was isolated from a man in his fifties or sixties with acute or convalescent COVID-19. In DNA, the CDR3 is TGTGCCAGCAGCTTGGGGACAGGTGAATTTTACGAGCAGTACTTC. It encodes CASSLGTGEFYEQYF.